This T cell receptor (beta chain) was obtained from a study of blood T cell repertoires in COVID-19. The wider study: From the United States, Italy and Spain came samples of acute and convalescent COVID-19. Nucleic acid was either cDNA or gDNA, and it came from T cells, B-cell-depleted T cells, or PBMCs.

Source study methods: Reference gene primer amplification in the assay estimated nucleated cell counts. Only in-frame clones appear in the TCRdb table, and some are missing; sequencing was by immunoSEQ multiplex PCR. The DNA gave D and trimming, while V, J and clone size come from that table. The sample has more than 45,000 clones, 83% seen once. The ends lost 7 bases at V and 4 bases at J; junction bases unmatched: 8. The CDR3 covers 15 residues. Germline V CDR1 and CDR2: LNHDA, SQIVND (reference sequence). The sequence was obtained from a man aged 40-49 years with acute or convalescent COVID-19. This chain uses TRBV19 with TRBJ1-1; the match to TRBD1 covers 11 bases. Sequences were obtained from peripheral blood. CDR3: CASIHPGTGGTEAFF. DNA of the CDR3: TGTGCCAGTATTCATCCGGGGACAGGGGGCACTGAAGCTTTCTTT.